A selection of T cell receptor beta chains follows, all from one sample in a study of T-cell memory formation after mild COVID-19. MiXCR, applied by TCRdb to the 5' RACE reads, yields one record per CDR3 protein. The repertoire includes approximately 300,000 distinct CDR3 sequences, roughly 8% of them detected once, and 20% to 25% sits in the top ten. Sequencing was carried out using PBMCs or a T cell subset sorted from them (not recorded which). These receptors were taken from a man younger than 35 who had mild COVID-19 (a few samples of this study predate the infection). Cell type and time point are not known. CDR3s include the opening cysteine and the closing phenylalanine or tryptophan. D genes are given only for firm matches. Not all rows give a size; the values are once, few, many and, for expanded clones, a class.

V gene	J gene	D gene	clone size	CDR3 protein	CDR3 DNA
TRBV7-8	TRBJ2-2	.	.	CASSLPPGSGELFF	TGTGCCAGCAGCCTCCCCCCGGGGTCCGGGGAGCTGTTTTTT
TRBV6-5	TRBJ1-4	.	.	CASSYSRDSTELFF	TGTGCCAGCAGTTACTCGAGGGATTCTACTGAACTGTTTTTT
TRBV19	TRBJ1-5	TRBD1	few	CASSDQGVQGRQPQHF	TGTGCCAGTAGTGATCAAGGGGTACAGGGGCGTCAGCCCCAGCATTTT
TRBV6-2/TRBV6-3	TRBJ2-2	.	few	CASTLQAGKNTGELFF	TGTGCCAGCACCCTCCAGGCAGGGAAGAACACCGGGGAGCTGTTTTTT
TRBV19	TRBJ2-5	.	few	CASRPGGPHHGETQYF	TGTGCCAGTAGGCCCGGGGGGCCCCACCACGGGGAGACCCAGTACTTC
TRBV7-9	TRBJ1-4	.	many	CASSAEYEKLFF	TGTGCCAGCAGCGCGGAGTATGAAAAACTGTTTTTT
TRBV20-1	TRBJ2-5	TRBD2	.	CSARAVGLAGGWQETQYF	TGCAGTGCTAGAGCAGTAGGGCTAGCGGGGGGGTGGCAAGAGACCCAGTACTTC
TRBV12-3/TRBV12-4	TRBJ2-1	TRBD2	many	CASSPTSGGDEQFF	TGTGCCAGCAGTCCCACTAGCGGGGGCGATGAGCAGTTCTTC
TRBV5-1	TRBJ2-1	TRBD2	few	CASSAVASGGLSYNEQFF	TGCGCCAGCAGCGCGGTGGCTAGCGGGGGGTTATCCTACAATGAGCAGTTCTTC
TRBV20-1	TRBJ1-2	TRBD1	few	CSADNGQGGTNGYTF	TGCAGTGCTGACAATGGACAGGGTGGAACAAATGGCTACACCTTC
TRBV4-1	TRBJ2-3	.	few	CASAGTFTSTDTQYF	TGCGCCAGCGCAGGAACTTTTACTAGCACAGATACGCAGTATTTT
TRBV6-5	TRBJ1-1	.	.	CASSYVGTEAFF	TGTGCCAGCAGTTACGTGGGGACTGAAGCTTTCTTT
TRBV6-5	TRBJ1-2	TRBD1	many	CASSTSGTGDYGYTF	TGTGCCAGCAGTACGTCCGGGACAGGAGACTATGGCTACACCTTC